A selection of T cell receptor beta chains follows, all from one sample in a study of T-cell memory formation after mild COVID-19. MiXCR, applied by TCRdb to the 5' RACE reads, yields one record per CDR3 protein. The sample lists about 140,000 distinct CDR3 sequences, 13% to 15% seen once, with about 27% in the top ten. The sequencing input was PBMCs or a T cell subset sorted from them (not recorded which). The origin of the receptors is an adult woman who had mild COVID-19 (a few samples of this study predate the infection). Cell type and time point are not known. The CDR3 runs from the conserved cysteine through the conserved F or W. A D gene is named only where the DNA matches it firmly. Part of the rows lack a size; the others show once, few, many or a class for expanded clones.

CDR3	DNA	D	size	V	J
CASSVQELQETQYF	TGTGCCAGCAGCGTTCAGGAGCTCCAAGAGACCCAGTACTTC	-	-	TRBV7-9	TRBJ2-5
CAISESGTRGNEQFF	TGTGCCATCAGTGAGTCCGGGACTAGGGGAAATGAGCAGTTCTTC	TRBD2	-	TRBV10-3	TRBJ2-1
CASSVGAMAYEQYF	TGTGCCAGCAGCGTAGGGGCGATGGCCTACGAGCAGTACTTC	-	-	TRBV9	TRBJ2-7
CASSKPPGTQYF	TGTGCCAGCAGCAAACCCCCAGGGACCCAGTACTTC	-	-	TRBV9	TRBJ2-5
CASSRAGWDEKLFF	TGTGCCAGCTCACGGGCCGGATGGGATGAAAAACTGTTTTTT	-	few	TRBV18	TRBJ1-4
CSARDWGFTEAFF	TGCAGTGCTAGAGATTGGGGATTCACTGAAGCTTTCTTT	-	few	TRBV20-1	TRBJ1-1
CASSQDLAGGKDEQYF	TGCGCCAGCAGCCAAGACCTAGCGGGGGGCAAGGACGAGCAGTACTTC	TRBD2	few	TRBV4-1	TRBJ2-7
CASSQDRNLAGYNEQFF	TGCGCCAGCAGCCAAGATAGAAACCTAGCGGGGTACAATGAGCAGTTCTTC	TRBD2	-	TRBV4-1	TRBJ2-1
CASSQGPGENQPQHF	TGCGCCAGCAGCCAAGGACCGGGGGAGAATCAGCCCCAGCATTTT	-	few	TRBV4-3	TRBJ1-5
CAGQLAGGGYNEQFF	TGTGCCGGACAACTAGCGGGAGGGGGTTACAATGAGCAGTTCTTC	TRBD2	few	TRBV2	TRBJ2-1
CSVGPSGYEQYF	TGCAGCGTGGGCCCATCGGGCTACGAGCAGTACTTC	-	-	TRBV29-1	TRBJ2-7
CSALTSGEPSTDTQYF	TGCAGTGCCCTGACTAGCGGGGAGCCTAGCACAGATACGCAGTATTTT	TRBD2	few	TRBV20-1	TRBJ2-3
CSVFGQRTEAFF	TGCAGCGTCTTTGGGCAGAGGACTGAAGCTTTCTTT	-	-	TRBV29-1	TRBJ1-1
CSARDRVAGGNEQFF	TGCAGTGCTAGAGATAGGGTAGCGGGGGGCAATGAGCAGTTCTTC	TRBD2	few	TRBV20-1	TRBJ2-1
CATSRDLASEAFF	TGTGCCACCAGCAGAGATCTCGCCAGTGAAGCTTTCTTT	-	few	TRBV15	TRBJ1-1
CASSLDSWTAPFDSGANVLTF	TGTGCCAGCAGCTTAGACTCATGGACAGCCCCTTTCGACTCTGGGGCCAACGTCCTGACTTTC	-	-	TRBV11-2	TRBJ2-6
CATSRDIGTQYF	TGTGCCACCAGCAGAGATATAGGTACCCAGTACTTC	-	-	TRBV15	TRBJ2-5
CSASEGMETQYF	TGCAGTGCTAGCGAGGGGATGGAGACCCAGTACTTC	-	-	TRBV20-1	TRBJ2-5
CASSPGSRGENTQYF	TGTGCCAGCAGCCCCGGGAGCCGAGGGGAAAATACGCAGTATTTT	-	once	TRBV7-3	TRBJ2-3
CASSFFDRGETQYF	TGTGCCAGCAGTTTCTTTGACAGGGGCGAGACCCAGTACTTC	TRBD1	few	TRBV12-3/TRBV12-4	TRBJ2-5
CSARGVGAAYQETQYF	TGCAGTGCTAGAGGCGTGGGGGCTGCGTACCAAGAGACCCAGTACTTC	-	few	TRBV20-1	TRBJ2-5
CASSLPDSTQYF	TGTGCCAGCAGTTTGCCGGACAGCACGCAGTATTTT	-	few	TRBV12-3/TRBV12-4	TRBJ2-3
CASSYRDNAFSYEQYF	TGTGCCAGCAGTTACCGGGACAACGCGTTCTCCTACGAGCAGTACTTC	-	few	TRBV6-5	TRBJ2-7
CASSQESMEGFETDTQYF	TGTGCCAGCAGCCAAGAAAGTATGGAGGGATTCGAAACAGATACGCAGTATTTT	-	-	TRBV3-1	TRBJ2-3
CASSQVAGGNEQFF	TGCGCCAGCAGCCAAGTCGCGGGGGGTAATGAGCAGTTCTTC	TRBD2	-	TRBV4-1	TRBJ2-1
CSADSYGSRTDTQYF	TGCAGTGCTGACTCCTACGGGAGCCGCACAGATACGCAGTATTTT	-	-	TRBV20-1	TRBJ2-3
CASSLALEAEAFF	TGTGCCAGCAGCTTGGCTCTGGAGGCTGAAGCTTTCTTT	-	few	TRBV7-9	TRBJ1-1
CASSVGTGGSYEQYF	TGTGCCAGCAGCGTAGGAACAGGCGGTTCCTACGAGCAGTACTTC	-	many	TRBV9	TRBJ2-7
CSASLDETNYGYTF	TGCAGTGCTAGTCTGGACGAAACTAACTATGGCTACACCTTC	-	few	TRBV20-1	TRBJ1-2
CASSVGGTEAFF	TGTGCCAGCAGCGTAGGGGGCACTGAAGCTTTCTTT	-	few	TRBV9	TRBJ1-1
CASSEQGEQFF	TGTGCCAGCAGCGAACAGGGAGAGCAGTTCTTC	-	-	TRBV5-4	TRBJ2-1
CATSRDLLQGAQGEKLFF	TGTGCCACCAGCAGAGACCTATTACAGGGGGCACAGGGAGAAAAACTGTTTTTT	TRBD1	few	TRBV15	TRBJ1-4
CASSYRETAYGYTF	TGTGCCAGCAGTTACCGAGAGACAGCCTATGGCTACACCTTC	-	many	TRBV6-5	TRBJ1-2
CASSSHNGQPGMANYGYTF	TGTGCCAGCAGCTCGCACAACGGACAGCCGGGAATGGCTAACTATGGCTACACCTTC	-	once	TRBV5-5	TRBJ1-2
CSSQENTDTQYF	TGCAGCAGCCAGGAGAACACAGATACGCAGTATTTT	-	many	TRBV29-1	TRBJ2-3
CASSYLRTGGNTEAFF	TGTGCCAGCAGTTACCTAAGGACAGGGGGGAACACTGAAGCTTTCTTT	TRBD1	-	TRBV6-5	TRBJ1-1
CASSHLSGPGLVMETQYF	TGTGCCAGCAGCCACCTATCCGGACCGGGACTAGTAATGGAGACCCAGTACTTC	TRBD2	-	TRBV3-1	TRBJ2-5
CATPGGMGYGYTF	TGTGCCACCCCGGGAGGGATGGGCTATGGCTACACCTTC	-	few	TRBV21-1	TRBJ1-2
CASSQDGWETQYF	TGTGCCAGCAGCCAAGACGGGTGGGAGACCCAGTACTTC	-	-	TRBV4-2	TRBJ2-5
CASSYPSGLGAGELFF	TGTGCCAGCAGTTACCCGTCCGGACTTGGCGCCGGGGAGCTGTTTTTT	-	-	TRBV6-5	TRBJ2-2
CASSLTDRGRGYTF	TGTGCCAGCAGCTTAACGGACAGGGGGAGAGGCTACACCTTC	TRBD1	-	TRBV7-9	TRBJ1-2
CSATSGTYSYNEQFF	TGCAGTGCTACTTCGGGGACGTACTCCTACAATGAGCAGTTCTTC	-	many	TRBV20-1	TRBJ2-1